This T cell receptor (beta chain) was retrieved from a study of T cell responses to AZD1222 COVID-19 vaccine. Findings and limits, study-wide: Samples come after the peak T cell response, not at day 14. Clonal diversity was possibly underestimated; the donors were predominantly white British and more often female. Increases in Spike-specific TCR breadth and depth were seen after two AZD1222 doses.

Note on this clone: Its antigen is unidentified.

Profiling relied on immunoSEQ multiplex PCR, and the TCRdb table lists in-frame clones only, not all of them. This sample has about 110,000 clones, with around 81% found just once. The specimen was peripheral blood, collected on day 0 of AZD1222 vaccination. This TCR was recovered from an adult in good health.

The CDR3, as DNA: TGTGCCAGCAGCTTCCCGCGACAGGGGAATTCACCCCTCCACTTT. Translated: CASSFPRQGNSPLHF. The V and J genes are TRBV11-3 and TRBJ1-6; TRBD1 agrees at 8 bases. The CDR3 consists of 15 residues. Germline values: CDR1 SGHNT, CDR2 YENEEA. V shed 3 bases and J 7 bases; nucleotides not matched to a gene: 5.